This is a list of T cell receptor beta chains from one sample in a study of patients and donors after allogeneic stem cell transplantation. TCRdb ran MiXCR on the RT-PCR reads and lists one entry per CDR3 protein. Seen here are about 200,000 distinct CDR3 sequences, roughly 38% observed once, and the top ten hold approximately 10%. The sample was blood, either unsorted or a sorted T cell fraction (not recorded which). Every receptor here comes from a human donor who was either an allogeneic HSCT recipient or a stem cell or donor lymphocyte infusion donor (not recorded which). It is not recorded whose cells these are; they may come from a transplant donor. CDR3s include the opening cysteine and the closing phenylalanine or tryptophan. D genes are given only for firm matches. Rows give clone size only sometimes, using once, few, many, or a class for an expanded clone.

TRBJ2-2 | 14 | NA | TRBV12-3/TRBV12-4 | NA | TGTGCCAGCAGTTTAACCCGAGCGGCCGGGGAGCTGTTTTTT | CASSLTRAAGELFF
TRBJ2-1 | 13 | NA | TRBV28 | NA | TGTGCCAGCAGTATCGCACAGGGAAATGAGCAGTTCTTC | CASSIAQGNEQFF
TRBJ2-5 | 16 | TRBD2 | TRBV3-1 | NA | TGTGCCAGCAGCCGGGGACTAGCGGGGGAACAAGAGACCCAGTACTTC | CASSRGLAGEQETQYF
TRBJ1-3 | 13 | NA | TRBV29-1 | NA | TGCAGCGTTTCGGGCCTCTCTGGAAACACCACATATTTT | CSVSGLSGNTTYF
TRBJ2-7 | 14 | NA | TRBV10-3 | NA | TGTGCCATCAGTGAGTCGAAAAAGGGCTCTACGGAGTACTTC | CAISESKKGSTEYF
TRBJ1-2 | 14 | NA | TRBV7-9 | few | TGTGCCAGCAGCTTAGCGGGAGATAACTATGGCTACACCTTC | CASSLAGDNYGYTF
TRBJ2-1 | 14 | TRBD2 | TRBV12-3/TRBV12-4 | NA | TGTGCCAGCAGGCAAGCGGGGGTCCCCAATGAGCAGTTCTTC | CASRQAGVPNEQFF
TRBJ2-7 | 14 | TRBD1 | TRBV20-1 | NA | TGCAGTGCTCAGAGGGGGGACAGGGTTGGCGAGCAGTACTTC | CSAQRGDRVGEQYF
TRBJ1-1 | 18 | TRBD1 | TRBV10-3 | few | TGTGCCATCAGTGAGTCGACTCACCGGGACAGGATGAACACTGAAGCTTTCTTT | CAISESTHRDRMNTEAFF
TRBJ1-2 | 14 | TRBD1 | TRBV20-1 | NA | TGCAGTGCTAGGGGACAGAAGGGCTTCTATGGCTACACCTTC | CSARGQKGFYGYTF
TRBJ2-5 | 12 | NA | TRBV7-9 | NA | TGTGCCAGCGATATACGGCGGGAGACCCAGTACTTC | CASDIRRETQYF
TRBJ1-2 | 14 | NA | TRBV7-2 | few | TGTGCCAGCAGCTTAGCGAAAGGGGATAGCGGCTACACCTTC | CASSLAKGDSGYTF
TRBJ2-7 | 15 | TRBD1 | TRBV20-1 | NA | TGCAGTGCTAGAGAATTGCGGACAGGGACCTACGAGCAGTACTTC | CSARELRTGTYEQYF
TRBJ2-7 | 14 | NA | TRBV20-1 | NA | TGCAGTGCTAGAGTACTACATAGCTCCTACGAGCAGTACTTC | CSARVLHSSYEQYF
TRBJ1-1 | 13 | NA | TRBV5-1 | few | TGCGCCAGCAGCATCGGACAAGACACTGAAGCTTTCTTT | CASSIGQDTEAFF
TRBJ1-3 | 16 | NA | TRBV5-4 | NA | TGTGCCAGCAGCCTTGGGGGACCGCACTCTGGAAACACCATATATTTT | CASSLGGPHSGNTIYF
TRBJ2-7 | 14 | NA | TRBV29-1 | NA | TGCAGCGTTGAAGACGACAGTAATTCCTACGAGCAGTACTTC | CSVEDDSNSYEQYF